Sequencing of this T cell receptor (beta chain) was carried out in a study of PD-1 blockade in classical Hodgkin lymphoma. After autologous stem cell transplantation all patients relapsed, and prior brentuximab vedotin exposure differed between cohorts. The CDR3 is 20 amino acids. V was pared by 3 bases and J by 0 bases, with 14 bases of the junction left unmatched. Germline assignment: CDR1 MNHEY and CDR2 SMNVEV (reference sequence). Measured with immunoSEQ multiplex PCR; TCRdb has only the in-frame clones, and not every one. The sample contains about 50,000 clones, roughly 73% of which appear only once.

This sequence joins TRBV27 and TRBJ2-6, with 7 positions matching TRBD2. The receptor's source is a human donor with classical Hodgkin lymphoma. Here the sequenced sample was peripheral blood mononuclear cells (PBMCs), taken before the second cycle of nivolumab. This chain's CDR3 is CASSFDPAGLDFSGANVLTF. For the CDR3, the DNA is TGTGCCAGCAGTTTTGACCCAGCGGGACTCGACTTCTCTGGGGCCAACGTCCTGACTTTC.